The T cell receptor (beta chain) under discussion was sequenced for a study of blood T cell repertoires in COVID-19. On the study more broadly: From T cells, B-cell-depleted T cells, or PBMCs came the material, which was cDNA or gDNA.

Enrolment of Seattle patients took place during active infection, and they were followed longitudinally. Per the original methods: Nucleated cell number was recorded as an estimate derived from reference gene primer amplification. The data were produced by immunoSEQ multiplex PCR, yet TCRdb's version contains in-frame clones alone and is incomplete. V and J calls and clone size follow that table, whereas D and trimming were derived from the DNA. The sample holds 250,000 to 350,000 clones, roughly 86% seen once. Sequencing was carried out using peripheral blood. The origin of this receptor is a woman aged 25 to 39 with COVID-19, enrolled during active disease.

CDR3 in amino acids: CASSPGALMGAQETQYF. In DNA, the CDR3 is TGCGCCAGCAGCCCTGGCGCCCTCATGGGGGCCCAAGAGACCCAGTACTTC. The chain employs TRBV5-1 and TRBJ2-5; possible D gene TRBD1, 6 bases. The CDR3 contains 17 residues. Germline CDR1 SGHRS, CDR2 YFSETQ. V lost 4 bases, J lost 1 base, and 20 bases lay in between.